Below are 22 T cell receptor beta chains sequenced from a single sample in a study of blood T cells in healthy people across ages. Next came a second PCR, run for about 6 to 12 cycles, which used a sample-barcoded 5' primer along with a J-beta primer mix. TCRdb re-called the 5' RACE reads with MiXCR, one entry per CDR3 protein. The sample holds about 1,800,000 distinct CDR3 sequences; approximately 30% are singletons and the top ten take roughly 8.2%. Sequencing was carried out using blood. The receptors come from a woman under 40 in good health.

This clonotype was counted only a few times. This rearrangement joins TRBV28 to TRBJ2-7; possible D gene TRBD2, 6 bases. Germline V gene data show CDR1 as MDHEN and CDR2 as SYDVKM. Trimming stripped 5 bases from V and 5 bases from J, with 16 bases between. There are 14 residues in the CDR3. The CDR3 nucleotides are TGTGCCAGCAGTCCTCCGGGAGCACTAGACGAGCAGTACTTC. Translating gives CASSPPGALDEQYF.

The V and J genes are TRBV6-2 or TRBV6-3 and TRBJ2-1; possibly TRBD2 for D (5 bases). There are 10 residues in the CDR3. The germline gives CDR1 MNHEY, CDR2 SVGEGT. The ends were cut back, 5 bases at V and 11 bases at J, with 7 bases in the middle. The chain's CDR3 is CASSAGKQFF. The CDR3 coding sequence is TGTGCCAGCAGTGCCGGGAAGCAGTTCTTC.

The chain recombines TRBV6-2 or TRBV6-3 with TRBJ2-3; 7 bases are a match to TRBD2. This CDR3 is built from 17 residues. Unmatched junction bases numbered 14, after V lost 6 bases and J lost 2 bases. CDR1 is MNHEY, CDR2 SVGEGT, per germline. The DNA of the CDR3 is TGTGCCAGCAGCCTGCTATGGGCTAGCGGACTCACAGATACGCAGTATTTT. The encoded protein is CASSLLWASGLTDTQYF.

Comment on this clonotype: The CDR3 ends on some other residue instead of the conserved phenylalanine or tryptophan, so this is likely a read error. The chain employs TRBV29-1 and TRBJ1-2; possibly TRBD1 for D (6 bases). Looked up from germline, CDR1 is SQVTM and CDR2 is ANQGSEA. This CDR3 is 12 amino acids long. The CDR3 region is CSSEGGGYGYTL. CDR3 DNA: TGCAGTTCCGAGGGGGGCGGCTATGGCTACACCTTA.

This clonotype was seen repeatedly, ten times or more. The CDR3 bases are TGCAGCGTTGCGGGTTACCCGAGCCGCGAAAACATTCAGTACTTC. Translating it yields CSVAGYPSRENIQYF. This chain connects TRBV29-1 to TRBJ2-4; D ambiguous. The V gene lost 4 bases and the J gene lost 5 bases, with 18 bases spanning the gap. This CDR3 spans 15 amino acids. Germline V lookup: CDR1 SQVTM, CDR2 ANQGSEA.

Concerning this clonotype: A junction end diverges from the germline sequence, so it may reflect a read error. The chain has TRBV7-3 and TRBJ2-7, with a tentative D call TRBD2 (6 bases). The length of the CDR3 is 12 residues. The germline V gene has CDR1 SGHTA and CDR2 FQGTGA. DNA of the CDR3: TGTGTCAGCAGCCCCCCCGGGGGCGAGCAGTACTTC. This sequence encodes CVSSPPGGEQYF.

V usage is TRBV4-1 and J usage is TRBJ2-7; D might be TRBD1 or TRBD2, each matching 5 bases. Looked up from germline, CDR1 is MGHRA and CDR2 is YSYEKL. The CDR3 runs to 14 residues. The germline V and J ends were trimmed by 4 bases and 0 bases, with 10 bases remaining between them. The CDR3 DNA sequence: TGCGCCAGCAGCCCCAGGGAGAACTCCTACGAGCAGTACTTC. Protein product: CASSPRENSYEQYF.

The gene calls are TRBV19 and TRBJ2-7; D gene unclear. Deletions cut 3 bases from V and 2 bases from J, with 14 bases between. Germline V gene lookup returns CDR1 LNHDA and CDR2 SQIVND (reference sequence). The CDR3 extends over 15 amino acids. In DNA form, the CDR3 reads TGTGCCAGTAGTATTGTGGTGGGCGTAACCTACGAGCAGTACTTC. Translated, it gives CASSIVVGVTYEQYF.

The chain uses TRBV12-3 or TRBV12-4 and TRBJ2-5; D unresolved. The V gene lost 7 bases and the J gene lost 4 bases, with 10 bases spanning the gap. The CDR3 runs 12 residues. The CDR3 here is CASNRPGETQYF. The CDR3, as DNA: TGTGCCAGCAACCGACCGGGAGAGACCCAGTACTTC.

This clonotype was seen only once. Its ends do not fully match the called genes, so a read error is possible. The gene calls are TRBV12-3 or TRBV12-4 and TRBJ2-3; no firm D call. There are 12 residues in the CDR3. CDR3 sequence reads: CAGSLGADAQYF. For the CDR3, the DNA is TGTGCCGGCAGTTTGGGCGCAGATGCGCAGTATTTT.

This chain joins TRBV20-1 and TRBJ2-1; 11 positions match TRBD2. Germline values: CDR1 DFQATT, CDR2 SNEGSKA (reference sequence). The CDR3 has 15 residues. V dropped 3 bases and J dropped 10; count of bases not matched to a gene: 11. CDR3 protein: CSASSLAGALWEQFF. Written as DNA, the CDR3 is TGCAGTGCTAGTTCACTAGCGGGGGCCCTTTGGGAGCAGTTCTTC.

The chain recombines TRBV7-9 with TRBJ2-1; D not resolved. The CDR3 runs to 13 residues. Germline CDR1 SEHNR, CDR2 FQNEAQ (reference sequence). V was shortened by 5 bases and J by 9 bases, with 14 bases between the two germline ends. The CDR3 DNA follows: TGTGCCAGCAGCCAGGATCCCGGGCTTGAGCAGTTCTTC. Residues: CASSQDPGLEQFF.

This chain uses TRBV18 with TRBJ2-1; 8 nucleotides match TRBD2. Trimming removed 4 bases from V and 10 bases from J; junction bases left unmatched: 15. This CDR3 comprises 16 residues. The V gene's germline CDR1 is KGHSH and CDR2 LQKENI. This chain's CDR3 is CASSHLTGGPQGEQFF. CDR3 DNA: TGTGCCAGCTCACATCTAACGGGAGGGCCACAGGGCGAGCAGTTCTTC.

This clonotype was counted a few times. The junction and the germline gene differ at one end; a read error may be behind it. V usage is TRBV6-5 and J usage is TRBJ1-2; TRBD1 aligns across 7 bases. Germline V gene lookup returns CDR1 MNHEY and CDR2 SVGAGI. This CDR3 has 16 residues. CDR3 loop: CASTNGAGTANYGYTF. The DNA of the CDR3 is TGCGCCAGCACTAACGGAGCCGGGACAGCGAACTATGGCTACACCTTC.

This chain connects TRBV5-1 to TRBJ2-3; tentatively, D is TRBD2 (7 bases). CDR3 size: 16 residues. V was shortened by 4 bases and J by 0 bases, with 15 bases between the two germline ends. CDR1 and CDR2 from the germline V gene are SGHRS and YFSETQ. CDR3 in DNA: TGCGCCAGCAGCCTGAGGGGGGGCCGGAGCACAGATACGCAGTATTTT. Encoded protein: CASSLRGGRSTDTQYF.

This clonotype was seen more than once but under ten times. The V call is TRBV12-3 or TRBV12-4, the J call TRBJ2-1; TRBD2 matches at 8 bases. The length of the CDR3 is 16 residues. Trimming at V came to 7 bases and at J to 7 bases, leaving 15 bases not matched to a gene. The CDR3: CASTITSGGGWNEQFF. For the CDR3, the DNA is TGTGCCAGCACCATAACTTCCGGGGGGGGCTGGAATGAGCAGTTCTTC.

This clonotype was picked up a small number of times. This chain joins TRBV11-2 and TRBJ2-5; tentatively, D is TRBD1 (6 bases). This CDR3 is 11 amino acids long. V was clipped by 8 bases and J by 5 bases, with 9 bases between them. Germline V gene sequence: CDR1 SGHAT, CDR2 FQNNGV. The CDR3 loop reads CASERGETQYF. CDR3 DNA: TGTGCCAGCGAAAGGGGGGAGACCCAGTACTTC.

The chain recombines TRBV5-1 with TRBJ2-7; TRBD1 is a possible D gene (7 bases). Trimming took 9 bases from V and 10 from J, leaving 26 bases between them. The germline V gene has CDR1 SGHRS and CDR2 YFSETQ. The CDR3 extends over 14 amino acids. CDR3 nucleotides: TGCGCCACCCTGGGGGGACAGCGGAGAGAGATCCAGTACTTC. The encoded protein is CATLGGQRREIQYF.

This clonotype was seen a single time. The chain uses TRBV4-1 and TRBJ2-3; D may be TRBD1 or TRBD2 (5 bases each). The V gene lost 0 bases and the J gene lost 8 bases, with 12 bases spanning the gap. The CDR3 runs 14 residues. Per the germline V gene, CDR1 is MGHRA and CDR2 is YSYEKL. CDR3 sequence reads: CASSQDGGIGTQYF. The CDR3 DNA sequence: TGCGCCAGCAGCCAAGATGGGGGTATCGGTACGCAGTATTTT.

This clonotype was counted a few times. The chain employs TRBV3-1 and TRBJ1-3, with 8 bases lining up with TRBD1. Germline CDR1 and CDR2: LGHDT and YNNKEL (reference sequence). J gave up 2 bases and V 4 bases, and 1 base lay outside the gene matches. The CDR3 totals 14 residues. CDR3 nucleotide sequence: TGTGCCAGCAGCCTACAGGGGGCTGGAAACACCATATATTTT. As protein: CASSLQGAGNTIYF.

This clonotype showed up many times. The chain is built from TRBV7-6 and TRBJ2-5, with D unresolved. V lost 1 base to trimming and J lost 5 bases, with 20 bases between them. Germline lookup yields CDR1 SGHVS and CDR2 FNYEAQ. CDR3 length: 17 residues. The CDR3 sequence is CASSLEALVWGTETQYF. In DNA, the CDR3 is TGTGCCAGCAGCTTAGAAGCCTTAGTATGGGGTACGGAGACCCAGTACTTC. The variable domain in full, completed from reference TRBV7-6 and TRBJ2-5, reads GAGVSQSPRYKVTKRGQDVALRCDPISGHVSLYWYRQALGQGPEFLTYFNYEAQQDKSGLPNDRFSAERPEGSISTLTIQRTEQRDSAMYRCASSLEALVWGTETQYFGPGTRLLVL.

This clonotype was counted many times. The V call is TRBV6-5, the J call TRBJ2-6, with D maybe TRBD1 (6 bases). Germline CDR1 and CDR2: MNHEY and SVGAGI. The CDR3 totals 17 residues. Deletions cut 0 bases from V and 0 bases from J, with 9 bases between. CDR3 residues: CASSYSRGSSGANVLTF. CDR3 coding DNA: TGTGCCAGCAGTTACTCGAGGGGGAGCTCTGGGGCCAACGTCCTGACTTTC.